The 29 T cell receptor beta chains in this list originate from one sample, sequenced in a study of blood T cell repertoires in COVID-19. The method was immunoSEQ multiplex PCR; TCRdb's version includes in-frame clones alone and lacks a portion of them. The table includes approximately 230,000 clones, 65% to 90% detected once. The sequenced sample consisted of PBMCs or T cells enriched from blood (not recorded which). The receptors were sampled from a man aged 35-49 years who had recovered from COVID-19.

The V gene is TRBV6-5, the J gene TRBJ2-7; TRBD1 aligns across 7 bases. Germline assignment: CDR1 MNHEY and CDR2 SVGAGI. This CDR3 has 11 residues. V lost 4 bases and J lost 11; bases outside the gene matches: 5. CDR3 loop: CASSWTGVEYF. Here the CDR3 DNA reads TGTGCCAGCAGTTGGACAGGCGTGGAGTACTTC.

The chain recombines TRBV7-2 with TRBJ1-1, with 7 positions matching TRBD1. Germline V lookup: CDR1 SGHTA, CDR2 FQGNSA. This CDR3 region has 13 residues. J lost 5 bases, V lost 5 bases, and 5 bases had no gene match. CDR3 loop: CASSAQGRTEAFF. The CDR3 DNA is TGTGCCAGCAGCGCACAGGGGAGAACTGAAGCTTTCTTT.

The chain uses TRBV18 and TRBJ2-7; D might be TRBD2 (5 bases). Germline V lookup: CDR1 KGHSH, CDR2 LQKENI. Trimming removed 3 bases at V and 7 bases at J, with 22 bases between. The CDR3 is made up of 16 amino acids. The CDR3 region has the DNA TGTGCCAGCTCACCGCCGGCAAGCGGAGAGGTAGGGGAGCAGTACTTC. This gives the protein CASSPPASGEVGEQYF.

The V gene is TRBV2, the J gene TRBJ1-2; 7 bases line up with TRBD1. J gave up 3 bases and V 4 bases, and 2 bases lay outside the gene matches. CDR3 length equals 13 residues. Germline-derived CDR1 and CDR2 are SNHLY and FYNNEI. This CDR3 reads CASSGQGDYGYTF. DNA of the CDR3: TGTGCCAGCAGTGGACAGGGAGACTATGGCTACACCTTC.

V usage is TRBV6-5 and J usage is TRBJ1-1, with D maybe TRBD1 (6 bases). Trimming took 4 bases from V and 4 from J, leaving 16 bases between them. CDR3 length: 15 amino acids. Germline-derived CDR1 and CDR2 are MNHEY and SVGAGI. The CDR3 nucleotides read TGTGCCAGCAGTTTGGACAGAGCGGGGACCACTGAAGCTTTCTTT. Translation: CASSLDRAGTTEAFF.

The rearrangement uses TRBV21-1 and TRBJ1-1. TRBV21-1 is shown as a pseudogene. The CDR3 length is 12 residues. For the CDR3, the DNA is TGTGCCAGCAGCAAAGGAGAAAATCAAGCTTTCTTT. Its protein is CASSKGENQAFF.

The gene calls are TRBV28 and TRBJ1-2; possible D gene TRBD1, 6 bases. V was clipped by 4 bases and J by 8 bases, with 14 bases between them. This CDR3 comprises 13 residues. CDR1 is MDHEN, CDR2 SYDVKM, per germline. The CDR3 here is CASSYRVSMGYTF. DNA of the CDR3: TGTGCCAGCAGTTACAGGGTATCTATGGGCTACACCTTC.

The gene calls are TRBV11-3 and TRBJ2-5; a weak D match, TRBD1 (5 bases). Germline V gene sequence: CDR1 SGHNT, CDR2 YENEEA. The CDR3 has 15 amino acids. V lost 5 bases and J 2 bases, leaving 15 bases between the germline ends. The CDR3 DNA reads TGTGCCAGCAGCCCGTCGCCGAGGACACAAGAGACCCAGTACTTC. Amino acid sequence: CASSPSPRTQETQYF.

The CDR3 spells CASSIFGTGAQPQHF. CDR3 DNA sequence: TGTGCCAGTAGTATTTTCGGGACAGGGGCTCAGCCCCAGCATTTT. The J gene is TRBJ1-5, the V gene TRBV19, with 10 bases aligning to TRBD1. From germline, CDR1 is LNHDA and CDR2 SQIVND (reference sequence). This CDR3 spans 15 amino acids. V shed 3 bases, J shed 6 bases, and the junction held 5 bases outside the gene matches.

CDR3: CASTKSLLYNEQFF. Written as DNA, the CDR3 is TGTGCCAGTACCAAAAGCTTATTGTACAATGAGCAGTTCTTC. V gene TRBV19 combines with J gene TRBJ2-1; unclear D gene. Per the germline V gene, CDR1 is LNHDA and CDR2 is SQIVND (reference sequence). This CDR3 is built from 14 residues. Trimming left V 7 bases short and J 4 bases short, with 14 bases between.

This chain connects TRBV28 to TRBJ1-4, with a tentative D call TRBD1 (6 bases). V lost 7 bases and J 4 bases, leaving 13 bases between the germline ends. The germline V gene encodes CDR1 MDHEN and CDR2 SYDVKM. CDR3 length equals 14 residues. In DNA form, the CDR3 reads TGTGCCAGCAAAGGGGGGGTCCTTAATGAAAAACTGTTTTTT. This encodes CASKGGVLNEKLFF. Combining the CDR3 with reference TRBV28 and TRBJ1-4 gives the whole variable domain DVKVTQSSRYLVKRTGEKVFLECVQDMDHENMFWYRQDPGLGLRLIYFSYDVKMKEKGDIPEGYSVSREKKERFSLILESASTNQTSMYLCASKGGVLNEKLFFGSGTQLSVL.

The chain links TRBV28 to TRBJ1-5; D remains unclear. The CDR3 contains 12 residues. Germline V gene sequence: CDR1 MDHEN, CDR2 SYDVKM. Trimming cost V 5 bases and J 6 bases, with 8 bases left between them. The CDR3: CASSPTTQPQHF. As DNA, the CDR3 is TGTGCCAGCAGTCCCACAACTCAGCCCCAGCATTTT.

This clone has just a few counts. The chain is built from TRBV7-2 and TRBJ2-1; TRBD1 agrees at 7 bases. Germline assignment: CDR1 SGHTA and CDR2 FQGNSA. The CDR3 runs to 15 residues. The V and J ends lost 5 bases and 3 bases, in that order; junction bases with no gene match: 7. The CDR3: CASSSRTGLYNEQFF. CDR3 DNA sequence: TGTGCCAGCAGCAGCCGGACAGGACTCTACAATGAGCAGTTCTTC.

This clone was found once. The rearrangement links TRBV9 to TRBJ2-5; D gene uncertain. Trimming stripped 0 bases from V and 2 bases from J, with 8 bases between. Germline CDR1 and CDR2: SGDLS and YYNGEE. The CDR3 totals 14 residues. This chain's CDR3 is CASSVVAEQETQYF. CDR3 bases: TGTGCCAGCAGCGTAGTGGCGGAACAAGAGACCCAGTACTTC.

The chain recombines TRBV28 with TRBJ2-1; D ambiguous. The CDR3 consists of 16 residues. Trimming pared 2 bases from V and 0 bases from J, leaving 11 bases between. Per germline, CDR1 MDHEN and CDR2 SYDVKM. This chain's CDR3 is CASSLLLHSSYNEQFF. For the CDR3, the DNA is TGTGCCAGCAGTTTACTTCTCCATAGCTCCTACAATGAGCAGTTCTTC.

V usage is TRBV19 and J usage is TRBJ2-1; maybe TRBD2 (7 bases). V shed 8 bases and J shed 5 bases, with 28 bases lying between them. CDR1 is LNHDA, CDR2 SQIVND, per germline (reference sequence). The CDR3 sequence is 18 residues long. The CDR3 here is CASRTHLTSGGPHNEQFF. The CDR3 region has the DNA TGTGCCAGTCGGACCCATTTGACATCCGGGGGGCCACACAATGAGCAGTTCTTC.

The genes are TRBV2 and TRBJ2-3, with D tentatively TRBD1 (7 bases). This CDR3 has 15 residues. The germline V gene encodes CDR1 SNHLY and CDR2 FYNNEI. Here the CDR3 DNA reads TGTGTCACCGGAAGGGGCCAGGGGGGAACAGATACGCAGTATTTT. Amino acid sequence: CVTGRGQGGTDTQYF. The variable domain in full, completed from reference TRBV2 and TRBJ2-3, reads EPEVTQTPSHQVTQMGQEVILRCVPISNHLYFYWYRQILGQKVEFLVSFYNNEISEKSEIFDDQFSVERPDGSNFTLKIRSTKLEDSAMYFCVTGRGQGGTDTQYFGPGTRLTVL.

The rearrangement links TRBV28 to TRBJ1-4; 9 positions agree with TRBD1. The V gene's germline CDR1 is MDHEN and CDR2 SYDVKM. V trimming: 6 bases; J trimming: 8 bases; junction bases outside the gene matches: 13. This CDR3 has 16 residues. CDR3 sequence (DNA): TGTGCCAGCAGCACCTGGGGACAGGGACCGGTAGAAAAACTGTTTTTT. Translated: CASSTWGQGPVEKLFF.

The genes are TRBV29-1 and TRBJ1-2; D remains ambiguous. There are 12 residues in the CDR3. V was cut by 4 bases and J by 7 bases, with 13 bases left in between. Germline assignment: CDR1 SQVTM and CDR2 ANQGSEA. The CDR3 region has the DNA TGCAGCGTTGTATTTGGAGGAGGTGGCTACACCTTC. Translated, it gives CSVVFGGGGYTF.

This sequence joins TRBV19 and TRBJ2-3; the match to TRBD2 covers 9 bases. Germline assignment: CDR1 LNHDA and CDR2 SQIVND (reference sequence). The CDR3 spans 15 residues. V shed 1 base, J shed 4 bases, and the junction held 3 bases outside the gene matches. For the CDR3, the DNA is TGTGCCAGTAGTATAGGGGTAGCGGGAGCAGATACGCAGTATTTT. Its protein product is CASSIGVAGADTQYF.

The chain uses TRBV24-1 and TRBJ2-3, with unresolved D. CDR3 length: 15 residues. Trimming took 1 base from V and 1 from J, leaving 8 bases between them. Germline V gene lookup returns CDR1 KGHDR and CDR2 SFDVKD. The CDR3 region has the DNA TGTGCCACCAGTGATTTTACGGGTGGCACAGATACGCAGTATTTT. Amino acid sequence: CATSDFTGGTDTQYF.

This clone was seen more than once but under ten times. The rearrangement uses TRBV29-1 and TRBJ1-5, with a tentative D call TRBD1 (5 bases). The CDR3 contains 12 residues. CDR1 and CDR2 from the germline V gene are SQVTM and ANQGSEA. V was cut by 7 bases and J by 4 bases, with 11 bases left in between. The CDR3 sequence is CSASQGNQPQHF. The CDR3 nucleotides read TGCAGCGCCTCTCAGGGAAATCAGCCCCAGCATTTT.

The chain employs TRBV7-2 and TRBJ2-1; perhaps TRBD2 as D (6 bases). This CDR3 has 13 amino acids. Germline loops: CDR1 SGHTA, CDR2 FQGNSA. The V gene lost 5 bases and the J gene lost 8 bases, with 13 bases spanning the gap. CDR3: CASSPRGWDEQFF. In DNA form, the CDR3 reads TGTGCCAGCAGCCCCCGGGGGTGGGATGAGCAGTTCTTC.

The chain links TRBV7-2 to TRBJ2-5, with 11 bases lining up with TRBD2. Germline V gene sequence: CDR1 SGHTA, CDR2 FQGNSA. This CDR3 has 17 amino acids. V trimming: 0 bases; J trimming: 5 bases; junction bases outside the gene matches: 8. CDR3 amino acids: CASSLASGGAGRETQYF. The CDR3 DNA reads as TGTGCCAGCAGCTTAGCTAGCGGGGGGGCCGGTCGGGAGACCCAGTACTTC. Looking up the rest from reference TRBV7-2 and TRBJ2-5 gives the full variable domain: GAGVSQSPSNKVTEKGKDVELRCDPISGHTALYWYRQSLGQGLEFLIYFQGNSAPDKSGLPSDRFSAERTGGSVSTLTIQRTQQEDSAVYLCASSLASGGAGRETQYFGPGTRLLVL.

The genes are TRBV6-5 and TRBJ2-1; 12 bases are a match to TRBD2. The CDR3 runs to 15 residues. Per the germline V gene, CDR1 is MNHEY and CDR2 is SVGAGI. Losses at the gene ends were 4 bases for V and 6 bases for J; bases not matched to a gene: 4. CDR3 DNA sequence: TGTGCCAGCAGTTCCCCTAGCGGGGGGGCCAATGAGCAGTTCTTC. It translates to CASSSPSGGANEQFF.

The chain uses TRBV5-4 and TRBJ2-7; 9 positions match TRBD1. This CDR3 is 15 amino acids long. Germline values: CDR1 SGHNT, CDR2 YYREEE (reference sequence). The V segment lost 4 bases and the J segment 3 bases; nucleotides outside the gene matches: 8. The CDR3 nucleotides are TGTGCCAGCAGCCTGATCCGGGACAGGGTCTACGAGCAGTACTTC. This translates into CASSLIRDRVYEQYF.

The rearrangement uses TRBV2 and TRBJ1-2, with a weak D call TRBD1 (5 bases). Germline CDR1 SNHLY, CDR2 FYNNEI. This CDR3 has 13 amino acids. Trimming took 7 bases from V and 1 from J, leaving 10 bases between them. The CDR3 sequence is CASNVDSNYGYTF. CDR3 coding DNA: TGTGCCAGCAATGTAGACAGTAACTATGGCTACACCTTC.

The genes are TRBV4-1 and TRBJ1-2; D may be TRBD1 (6 bases). V shed 4 bases and J shed 4 bases, with 13 bases lying between them. The CDR3 totals 14 residues. CDR1 is MGHRA, CDR2 YSYEKL, per germline. The CDR3 loop is CASSRSGGSYGYTF. The CDR3, as DNA: TGCGCCAGCAGCCGCTCTGGGGGCAGCTATGGCTACACCTTC.

This clone was picked up one time. This chain connects TRBV5-6 to TRBJ1-1, with 7 bases identical to TRBD1. V gave up 0 bases and J gave up 1 base; unmatched junction bases: 3. The germline V gene encodes CDR1 SGHDT and CDR2 YYEEEE. The CDR3 runs 15 residues. In DNA, the CDR3 is TGTGCCAGCAGCTTGGTGGACAGGAAGAACACTGAAGCTTTCTTT. This gives the protein CASSLVDRKNTEAFF.